A selection of T cell receptor beta chains follows, all from one sample in a study of blood T cells in healthy people across ages. From the 5' RACE reads, TCRdb called clonotypes with MiXCR, one entry per CDR3 protein. This table holds approximately 2,000,000 distinct CDR3 sequences, around 40% found once. Source material: blood. Every receptor here comes from a human donor in good health. CDR3s include the opening cysteine and the closing phenylalanine or tryptophan. D genes are given only for firm matches. Not every row has a clone size; where given, it reads once, few, many or a size class.

v_call	d_call	cdr3_length	j_call	clone_size	cdr3_aa	cdr3_nt
TRBV12-3/TRBV12-4	.	12	TRBJ1-2	.	CATSAGGYGYTF	TGTGCCACCTCAGCCGGGGGTTATGGCTACACCTTC
TRBV15	TRBD2	15	TRBJ2-1	.	CATSGGLSSYNEQFF	TGTGCCACCAGCGGGGGACTATCCTCCTACAATGAGCAGTTCTTC
TRBV11-2	.	18	TRBJ2-6	few	CASSLRAGRDTGANVLTF	TGTGCCAGCAGCTTAAGGGCCGGGAGAGATACTGGGGCCAACGTCCTGACTTTC
TRBV19	TRBD1	16	TRBJ1-5	.	CASSIGTETSNQPQHF	TGTGCCAGTAGTATCGGGACAGAGACTAGCAATCAGCCCCAGCATTTT
TRBV11-2	TRBD1	15	TRBJ2-7	.	CASSLYLGQGDEQYF	TGTGCCAGCAGCTTATACCTTGGACAGGGTGACGAGCAGTACTTC
TRBV5-5	TRBD2	14	TRBJ2-1	few	CASSLIAGAQEQFF	TGTGCCAGCAGCTTAATAGCGGGGGCCCAGGAGCAGTTCTTC
TRBV7-3	TRBD1	15	TRBJ2-5	.	CASSLGQGALETQYF	TGTGCCAGCAGCTTGGGGCAGGGGGCCTTAGAGACCCAGTACTTC
TRBV20-1	.	11	TRBJ1-1	.	CSAPTDTEAFF	TGCAGTGCTCCGACCGACACTGAAGCTTTCTTT
TRBV5-1	.	14	TRBJ2-5	.	CASSTGPEGETQYF	TGCGCCAGCAGCACCGGACCTGAGGGAGAGACCCAGTACTTC
TRBV20-1	TRBD1	12	TRBJ1-1	few	CSARGQGGEAFF	TGCAGTGCTAGAGGACAGGGTGGTGAAGCTTTCTTT
TRBV10-3	.	13	TRBJ2-2	.	CAISELDTGELFF	TGTGCCATCAGTGAGTTGGACACCGGGGAGCTGTTTTTT
TRBV7-2	TRBD1	14	TRBJ1-2	.	CASSRDRATYGYTF	TGTGCCAGCAGCCGCGACAGGGCTACCTATGGCTACACCTTC
TRBV10-3	TRBD1	15	TRBJ2-3	.	CAISDRDRYTDTQYF	TGTGCCATCAGTGACCGGGACAGGTACACAGATACGCAGTATTTT
TRBV4-1	.	14	TRBJ1-4	.	CASSQSGVVEKLFF	TGCGCCAGCAGCCAAAGTGGTGTAGTAGAAAAACTGTTTTTT
TRBV6-2/TRBV6-3	TRBD2	14	TRBJ2-1	few	CASRLAGGPHEQFF	TGTGCCAGCCGATTAGCGGGGGGCCCTCATGAGCAGTTCTTC
TRBV20-1	.	11	TRBJ2-1	few	CSAMVHNEQFF	TGCAGTGCTATGGTCCACAATGAGCAGTTCTTC
TRBV28	TRBD2	20	TRBJ2-2	few	CASSFGRGGWRTLDTGELFF	TGTGCCAGCAGTTTTGGGAGGGGAGGTTGGCGGACCCTGGACACCGGGGAGCTGTTTTTT
TRBV27	TRBD2	17	TRBJ2-1	.	CASSRSSGGNSYNEQFF	TGTGCCAGCAGTCGCTCTAGCGGGGGTAACTCCTACAATGAGCAGTTCTTC
TRBV7-6	.	14	TRBJ2-1	few	CASSLVLVTNEQFF	TGTGCCAGCAGCTTAGTGCTGGTTACAAATGAGCAGTTCTTC
TRBV7-2	TRBD2	17	TRBJ2-1	.	CASSLFSSGGMSNEQFF	TGTGCCAGCAGCTTATTTTCTAGCGGGGGGATGAGCAATGAGCAGTTCTTC
TRBV4-2	.	13	TRBJ2-5	.	CASSHDGRETQYF	TGTGCCAGCAGCCACGACGGTAGGGAGACCCAGTACTTC
TRBV10-3	TRBD1	14	TRBJ1-5	.	CAMWTGGSSQPQHF	TGTGCCATGTGGACAGGGGGAAGCAGTCAGCCCCAGCATTTT
TRBV29-1	.	12	TRBJ1-1	.	CSVVWGPTEAFF	TGCAGCGTTGTGTGGGGGCCCACTGAAGCTTTCTTT
TRBV7-2	TRBD2	15	TRBJ2-4	.	CASSSQRGRENTQYF	TGTGCCAGCAGCTCCCAGCGGGGGAGGGAAAACACTCAGTACTTC
TRBV20-1	.	11	TRBJ2-7	.	CSAGSRNEQYF	TGCAGTGCTGGATCCAGGAACGAGCAGTACTTC
TRBV10-3	.	13	TRBJ2-2	.	CAIKQVNTGELFF	TGTGCCATCAAACAGGTTAACACCGGGGAGCTGTTTTTT
TRBV6-6	TRBD1	15	TRBJ2-7	.	CASSYSQGATIEQYF	TGTGCCAGCAGTTACTCACAGGGGGCGACGATCGAGCAGTACTTC
TRBV6-1	.	14	TRBJ2-7	few	CASSEGLDGYEQYF	TGTGCCAGCAGTGAAGGACTGGACGGATACGAGCAGTACTTC
TRBV20-1	TRBD1	14	TRBJ1-2	.	CSAREGQGSYGYTF	TGCAGTGCTAGAGAGGGACAGGGGTCCTATGGCTACACCTTC
TRBV5-1	.	13	TRBJ1-1	few	CASTTTGNTEAFF	TGCGCCAGCACAACTACAGGGAACACTGAAGCTTTCTTT
TRBV6-2/TRBV6-3	.	18	TRBJ2-7	.	CASSYPIPTEGHSYEQYF	TGTGCCAGCAGTTACCCAATCCCGACGGAGGGGCACTCCTACGAGCAGTACTTC
TRBV5-1	.	16	TRBJ2-1	.	CASGLAEARARNEQFF	TGCGCCAGCGGCTTGGCCGAAGCAAGGGCGCGAAATGAGCAGTTCTTC
TRBV6-2/TRBV6-3	.	13	TRBJ1-2	.	CASRGTHNYGYTF	TGTGCCAGCAGGGGGACTCACAACTATGGCTACACCTTC
TRBV20-1	TRBD1	13	TRBJ2-7	few	CSARVWTGNEQYF	TGCAGTGCTAGAGTTTGGACAGGGAACGAGCAGTACTTC
TRBV19	.	13	TRBJ1-2	.	CASRAWEFHGYTF	TGTGCCAGTAGGGCCTGGGAGTTCCATGGCTACACCTTC
TRBV7-9	TRBD2	13	TRBJ2-5	few	CASSPVLVGGQYF	TGTGCCAGCAGCCCCGTACTAGTCGGGGGGCAGTACTTC
TRBV24-1	.	17	TRBJ2-1	.	CATSDPPGLDSYNEQFF	TGTGCCACCAGTGATCCCCCGGGACTTGACTCCTACAATGAGCAGTTCTTC
TRBV20-1	TRBD1	13	TRBJ2-5	few	CSAMDRARETQYF	TGCAGTGCAATGGACAGGGCGCGTGAGACCCAGTACTTC
TRBV7-8	.	14	TRBJ2-7	once	CASSLVGDYYEQYF	TGTGCCAGCAGCTTAGTCGGGGATTACTACGAGCAGTACTTC
TRBV3-1	.	18	TRBJ1-2	.	CASSQGEIMGWANYGYTF	TGTGCCAGCAGCCAAGGTGAAATAATGGGATGGGCTAACTATGGCTACACCTTC
TRBV7-2	.	15	TRBJ1-5	.	CASPLGGGRSQPQHF	TGTGCCAGCCCCCTCGGGGGGGGTCGGTCTCAGCCCCAGCATTTT
TRBV5-1	.	17	TRBJ1-5	.	CASSWRAGAEGNQPQHF	TGCGCCAGCAGCTGGCGAGCAGGGGCTGAGGGCAATCAGCCCCAGCATTTT
TRBV12-3/TRBV12-4	.	14	TRBJ2-1	once	CASSFGSPYNEQFF	TGTGCCAGCAGTTTTGGTAGTCCCTACAATGAGCAGTTCTTC
TRBV5-1	.	14	TRBJ2-5	.	CASMERVMPETQYF	TGCGCCAGCATGGAGAGAGTAATGCCAGAGACCCAGTACTTC
TRBV7-2	.	15	TRBJ2-5	.	CASSLGARATETQYF	TGTGCCAGCAGCTTAGGGGCACGGGCGACGGAGACCCAGTACTTC
TRBV7-2	.	14	TRBJ1-2	.	CASSAASFGHGYTF	TGTGCCAGCAGCGCTGCCTCCTTTGGCCACGGCTACACCTTC
TRBV6-2/TRBV6-3	.	11	TRBJ1-1	few	CASSHHTEAFF	TGTGCCAGCAGCCATCACACTGAAGCTTTCTTT
TRBV4-3	.	16	TRBJ1-2	few	CASSQVGTRANYGYTF	TGCGCCAGCAGCCAAGTAGGGACCCGGGCTAACTATGGCTACACCTTC